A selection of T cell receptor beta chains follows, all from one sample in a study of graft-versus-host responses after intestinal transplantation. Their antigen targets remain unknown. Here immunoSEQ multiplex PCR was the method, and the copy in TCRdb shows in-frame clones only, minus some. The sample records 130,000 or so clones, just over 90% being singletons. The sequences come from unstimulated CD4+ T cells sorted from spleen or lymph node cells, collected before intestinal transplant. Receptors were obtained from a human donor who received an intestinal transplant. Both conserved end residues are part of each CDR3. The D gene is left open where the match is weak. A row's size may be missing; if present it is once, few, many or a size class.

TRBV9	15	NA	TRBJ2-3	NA	TGTGCCAGCAGCTTCGACTTCTCTAGCACAGATACGCAGTATTTT	CASSFDFSSTDTQYF
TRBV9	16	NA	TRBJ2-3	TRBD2	TGTGCCAGCAGCGTAGAACTAGCGGGGGGGACAGATACGCAGTATTTT	CASSVELAGGTDTQYF
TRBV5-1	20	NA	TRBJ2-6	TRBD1	TGCGCCAGCAGCTTGATTTTGCGGGACAGGGACTTCTCTGGGGCCAACGTCCTGACTTTC	CASSLILRDRDFSGANVLTF
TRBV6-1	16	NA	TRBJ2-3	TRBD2	TGTGCCAGCAGTGAAGGTCAGCGGGGGATCACAGATACGCAGTATTTT	CASSEGQRGITDTQYF
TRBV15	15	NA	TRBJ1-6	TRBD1	TGTGCCACCAGCAGGGGGACAGGGTTTGGTTCACCCCTCCACTTT	CATSRGTGFGSPLHF
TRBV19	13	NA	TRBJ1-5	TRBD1	TGTGCCAGTAGTCGGGACAGAGGGCAGCCCCAGCATTTT	CASSRDRGQPQHF
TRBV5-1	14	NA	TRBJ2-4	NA	TGCGCCAGCAGCTTGGCCCCAGGGGAAAACATTCAGTACTTC	CASSLAPGENIQYF
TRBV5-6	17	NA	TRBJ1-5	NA	TGTGCCAGCAGCAGGAGCTCAACAATTGTCGGAGATCAGCCCCAGCATTTT	CASSRSSTIVGDQPQHF
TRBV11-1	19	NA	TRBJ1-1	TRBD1	TGTGCCAGCAGCTCCTCCTTTCCCCGAACGACAGGGGAGAACACTGAAGCTTTCTTT	CASSSSFPRTTGENTEAFF
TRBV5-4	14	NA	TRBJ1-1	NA	TGTGCCAGCAGCTTGTGGGGGGCTAGGTCTGAAGCTTTCTTT	CASSLWGARSEAFF
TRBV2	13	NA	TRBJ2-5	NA	TGTGCCAGCAGTGTTGTGCAGGGGGAGACCCAGTACTTC	CASSVVQGETQYF
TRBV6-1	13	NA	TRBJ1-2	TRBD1	TGTGCCAGCAGGTTGGGACAGGGATTAGGCTACACCTTC	CASRLGQGLGYTF
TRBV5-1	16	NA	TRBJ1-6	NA	TGCGCCAGCAGCTTGATCCAGGGGCAGAGTAATTCACCCCTCCACTTT	CASSLIQGQSNSPLHF
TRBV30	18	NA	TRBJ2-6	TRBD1	TGTGCCTGGACCCCAGAGAGGGGGCGAGGCTCTGGGGCCAACGTCCTGACTTTC	CAWTPERGRGSGANVLTF
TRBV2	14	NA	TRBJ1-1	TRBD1	TGTGCCATTGACAGGGAAGCCTTCGGGACTGAAGCTTTCTTT	CAIDREAFGTEAFF
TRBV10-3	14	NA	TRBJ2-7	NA	TGTGCCATCAGTGATAGCACAGGGAAGTACGAGCAGTACTTC	CAISDSTGKYEQYF
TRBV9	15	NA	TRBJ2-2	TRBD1	TGTGCCAGCAGCGCATTGGACAGGGTCACCGGGGAGCTGTTTTTT	CASSALDRVTGELFF
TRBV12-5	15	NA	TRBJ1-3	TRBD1	TGTGCTAGTGGCCGTGACAGGGTCCCCGGAAACACCATATATTTT	CASGRDRVPGNTIYF
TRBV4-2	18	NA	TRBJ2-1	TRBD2	TGTGCCAGCAGCCAAGCGTCGACTAGCGGGGGGACCTACAATGAGCAGTTCTTC	CASSQASTSGGTYNEQFF
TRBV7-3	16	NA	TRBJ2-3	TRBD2	TGTGCCAGCAGCCTACCGGGACTAGCGGGAACAGATACGCAGTATTTT	CASSLPGLAGTDTQYF
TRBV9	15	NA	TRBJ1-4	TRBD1	TGTGCCAGCAGCGTAGGGACAGGCTCGCCTGAAAAACTGTTTTTT	CASSVGTGSPEKLFF
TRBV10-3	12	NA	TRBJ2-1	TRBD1	TGTGCCATCAGCGACAGGGCGTATGAGCAGTTCTTC	CAISDRAYEQFF
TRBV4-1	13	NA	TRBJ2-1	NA	TGCGCCAGCAGCCAAGGTCAACACAATGAGCAGTTCTTC	CASSQGQHNEQFF
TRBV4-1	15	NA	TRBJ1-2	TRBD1	TGCGCCAGCAGCGCCCCAGGGGGCGGTCGTGGAGGCTACACCTTC	CASSAPGGGRGGYTF
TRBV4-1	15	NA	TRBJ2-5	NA	TGCGCCAGCAGCCCGCGGGGGGCAGGGGGAGAGACCCAGTACTTC	CASSPRGAGGETQYF
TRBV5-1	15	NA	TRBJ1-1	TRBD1	TGCGCCAGCAGCGCCGGACAGGGGAGGAACACTGAAGCTTTCTTT	CASSAGQGRNTEAFF
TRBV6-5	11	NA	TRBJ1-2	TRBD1	TGTGCCAGCAGGCAGGGGGCGGGCTACACCTTC	CASRQGAGYTF
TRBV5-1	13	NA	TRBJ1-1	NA	TGCGCCAGCAGCTTGTCAGGGTGGACTGAAGCTTTCTTT	CASSLSGWTEAFF
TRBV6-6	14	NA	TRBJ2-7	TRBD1	TGTGCCAGCAGGACTACGGGACAGGGCTACGAGCAGTACTTC	CASRTTGQGYEQYF
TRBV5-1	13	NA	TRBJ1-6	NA	TGCGCCAGCAGGACAGGTTATAATTCACCCCTCCACTTT	CASRTGYNSPLHF
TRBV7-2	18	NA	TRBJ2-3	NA	TGTGCCAGCAGCTGGGGACTGGTTTCGCCCACAAGAGGAGATACGCAGTATTTT	CASSWGLVSPTRGDTQYF
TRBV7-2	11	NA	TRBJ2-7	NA	TGTGCCAGCGCAAGGAACTACGAGCAGTACTTC	CASARNYEQYF
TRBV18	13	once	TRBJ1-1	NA	TGTGCCAGCTCACCACCTGGGCGAACTGAAGCTTTCTTT	CASSPPGRTEAFF
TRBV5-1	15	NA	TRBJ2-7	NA	TGCGCCAGCAGCTTGGTAAACCGGGACACCCACGAGCAGTACTTC	CASSLVNRDTHEQYF
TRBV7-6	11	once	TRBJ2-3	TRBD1	TGTGCCAGCAGCGCCAGGGGGACGCAGTATTTT	CASSARGTQYF
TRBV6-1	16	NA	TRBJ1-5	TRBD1	TGTGCCAGCAGTGGCCACAGGGGGAGCTCCAATCAGCCCCAGCATTTT	CASSGHRGSSNQPQHF
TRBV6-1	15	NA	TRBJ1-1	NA	TGTGCCAGCACCAAGTTGGGACAACTTAACACTGAAGCTTTCTTT	CASTKLGQLNTEAFF
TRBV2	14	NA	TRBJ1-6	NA	TGTGCCAGCAGCACTGGACAGATTAATTCACCCCTCCACTTT	CASSTGQINSPLHF
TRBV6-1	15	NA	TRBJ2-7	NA	TGTGCCAGCAGCGAACAGGGTAGGTTTCCCTACGAGCAGTACTTC	CASSEQGRFPYEQYF
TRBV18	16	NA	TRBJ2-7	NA	TGTGCCAGCTCACCCCTAAAATGGACGGTGAGCTACGAGCAGTACTTC	CASSPLKWTVSYEQYF
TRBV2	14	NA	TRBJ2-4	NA	TGTGCCAGCCAAGAGGGGGAAACCAAAAACATTCAGTACTTC	CASQEGETKNIQYF
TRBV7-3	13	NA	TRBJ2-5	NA	TGTGCCAGCAGCTTCAACAGAGGGGAGACCCAGTACTTC	CASSFNRGETQYF
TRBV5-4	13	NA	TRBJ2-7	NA	TGTGCCAGCAGCTTGGTTCCGGGCTACGAGCAGTACTTC	CASSLVPGYEQYF
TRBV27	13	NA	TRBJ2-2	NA	TGTGCCAGCGTGGGACAAAACACCGGGGAGCTGTTTTTT	CASVGQNTGELFF
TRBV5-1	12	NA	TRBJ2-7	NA	TGCGCCAGCAGCTTGCCCAGGGGCGAGCAGTACTTC	CASSLPRGEQYF
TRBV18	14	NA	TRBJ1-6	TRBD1	TGTGCCAGCTCACCCGGACAGGGCGGTTCACCCCTCCACTTT	CASSPGQGGSPLHF
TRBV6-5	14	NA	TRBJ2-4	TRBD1	TGTGCCAGCAGCCGGGACAGGGGGCCGAACATTCAGTACTTC	CASSRDRGPNIQYF